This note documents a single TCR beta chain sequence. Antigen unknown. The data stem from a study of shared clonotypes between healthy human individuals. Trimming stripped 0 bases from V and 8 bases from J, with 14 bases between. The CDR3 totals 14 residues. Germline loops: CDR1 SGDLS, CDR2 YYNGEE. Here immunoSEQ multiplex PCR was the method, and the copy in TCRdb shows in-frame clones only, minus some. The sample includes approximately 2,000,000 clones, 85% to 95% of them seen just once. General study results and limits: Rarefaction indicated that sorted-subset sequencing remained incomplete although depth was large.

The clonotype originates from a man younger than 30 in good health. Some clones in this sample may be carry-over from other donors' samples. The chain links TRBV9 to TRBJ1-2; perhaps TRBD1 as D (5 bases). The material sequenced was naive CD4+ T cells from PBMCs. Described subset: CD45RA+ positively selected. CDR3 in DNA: TGTGCCAGCAGCGTAGGTCAGGGAATCGTAGGCTACACCTTC. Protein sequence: CASSVGQGIVGYTF.